This T cell receptor (beta chain) was sequenced in a study of T cell clones after liver transplantation. Study-level points and caveats: Compared with third party-reactive sequences, donor-reactive ones declined more, independent of withdrawal success.

The CDR3 runs 15 residues. CDR1 SGHVS and CDR2 FQNEAQ come from the germline V gene. V lost 2 bases to trimming and J lost 4 bases, with 12 bases between them. The assay was immunoSEQ multiplex PCR, and TCRdb's table has in-frame clones only and misses some. The table lists around 77,000 clones, roughly 80% of them singletons. Note on this clone: Its antigen is still unknown.

The rearrangement joins TRBV7-8 to TRBJ2-1; D is ambiguous. The source material was CD4+ T cells from blood, sampled 12 months after liver transplant. The sequence was obtained from a human patient who received a liver transplant. These T cells may partly come from the graft donor. The CDR3 reads CASSLNQYEYNEQFF. CDR3 sequence (DNA): TGTGCCAGCAGCTTAAACCAATACGAATACAATGAGCAGTTCTTC.